The clone carrying this TCR beta chain showed up many times. No antigen is known for it. The PBMCs had their origin in 8.5 to 10 ml of fresh peripheral blood. The source of the sample is a study of T cells in Graves' hyperthyroidism and ophthalmopathy. Findings of the study overall: By a 13 V-J model, ophthalmopathy was set apart from stable hyperthyroidism. Before onset, by a median of 6.5 months, the model predicted ophthalmopathy.

From RNA transcripts, TCR beta CDR3 regions were amplified. A set of HTBI primers served as the primers for a first-round RT-PCR of the TCR CDR3. TCRdb passed the multiplex PCR reads through MiXCR, listing each CDR3 protein once. The sample comprises more than 500,000 distinct CDR3 sequences, roughly 15% of which are singletons, and approximately 32% rests with the top ten. Trimming pared 0 bases from V and 13 bases from J, leaving 18 bases between. The germline V gene encodes CDR1 GTSNPN and CDR2 SVGIG (reference sequence). This CDR3 has 13 amino acids. The V and J genes are TRBV30 and TRBJ2-5; maybe TRBD2 (6 bases). The sequence came from a woman younger than 45 with Graves' ophthalmopathy. Sample: blood. In DNA form, the CDR3 reads TGTGCCTGGAGTGTAATGCGGGACCCCTCAACGTACTTC. Its protein is CAWSVMRDPSTYF.